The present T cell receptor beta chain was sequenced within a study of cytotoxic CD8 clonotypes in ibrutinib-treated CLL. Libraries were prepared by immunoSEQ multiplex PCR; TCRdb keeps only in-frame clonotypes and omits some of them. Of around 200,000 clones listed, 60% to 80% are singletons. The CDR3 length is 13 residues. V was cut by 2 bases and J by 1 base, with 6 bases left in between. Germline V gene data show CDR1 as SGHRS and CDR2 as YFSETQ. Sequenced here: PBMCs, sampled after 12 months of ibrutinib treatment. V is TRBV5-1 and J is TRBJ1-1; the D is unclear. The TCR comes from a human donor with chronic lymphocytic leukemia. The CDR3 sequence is CASSFEGNTEAFF. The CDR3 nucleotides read TGCGCCAGCAGCTTTGAAGGGAACACTGAAGCTTTCTTT.